Sequencing of this T cell receptor (beta chain) was carried out in a study of cytomegalovirus exposure and HLA in healthy donors. At the level of the study: Sequencing of about 179 million T cells in an earlier analysis found 90 million to 120 million unique TCR beta sequences. Study-level points and caveats: According to a later analysis, most TCR beta chains associated with CMV appeared HLA-restricted.

Vbeta (60) and Jbeta (13) primers were used in the PCR. TCRdb keeps only in-frame clones here, not all; method: immunoSEQ multiplex PCR. The sample contains fewer than 150,000 clones, roughly four fifths of which appear only once. This CDR3 contains 13 residues. Germline CDR1 is MNHNY and CDR2 is SVGAGI (reference sequence). On this clone: Its target is not known. Germline and junction disagree at one end, which may indicate a read error.

Sequenced sample: PBMCs. The source is a man between 25 and 39 years old in good health and CMV-seronegative. The V and J genes are TRBV6-6 and TRBJ1-4; D not resolved. The CDR3 DNA sequence: TGTGCCAGCAGCCTCCCCCCTAACGAAAAACTGTTTTTT. It is translated as CASSLPPNEKLFF.